This TCR beta chain was sequenced for a study of CD8+ T cells in alopecia areata. PBMCs were stained for CD3, CD4 and CD8, and CD4+ and CD8+ T cells were sorted. CDR3 length: 13 amino acids. Per germline, CDR1 LNHNV and CDR2 YYDKDF (reference sequence). The V end lost 1 base, the J end lost 7 bases, and 10 bases lay between the germline ends. Following RNA extraction, reverse transcription yielded cDNA that acted as the sequencing template. The protocol was immunoSEQ multiplex PCR, while the TCRdb copy is restricted to in-frame clones and leaves out a portion. The top ten clones hold around 1.2% of a sample with roughly 250,000 clones, under 80% of them seen once.

The clonotype was recovered from a human donor with alopecia areata. The V call is TRBV15, the J call TRBJ1-2, with D possibly being TRBD1 (6 bases). The sample was CD4+ T cells sorted from blood, taken at week 0. The CDR3 region is CATSRGGAVGYTF. CDR3 in DNA: TGTGCCACCAGCAGAGGGGGGGCCGTTGGCTACACCTTC.